This paragraph reports one T cell receptor (beta chain). Its matching antigen is unknown. 5'RACE template switching produced TCR cDNA carrying a universal primer site and UMIs. MiXCR was run by TCRdb on the 5' RACE reads, yielding one entry per CDR3 protein. The table has 620,000 or so distinct CDR3 sequences, 9% to 15% seen once; the top ten hold 15%. The data derive from a study of T cells after yellow fever vaccination. Findings and limits, study-wide: After the booster, roughly 96% of CD4 and about nine tenths of CD8 primary-response clones were re-detected. A small share of clonotypes appeared in both CD4 and CD8 compartments. The secondary response was weaker, and its peak arrived faster, on day 5 versus 15.

This sequence originates from a man aged 25-45 years who received the YFV17D yellow fever vaccine. Sequences were derived from PBMCs, sampled on the day of the yellow fever booster vaccination.

Written as DNA, the CDR3 is TGTGCCAGTGCATATAATCTAGCGGGAGCCGACGGGGAGCTGTTTTTT. This sequence encodes CASAYNLAGADGELFF. The chain has TRBV19 and TRBJ2-2; 10 bases fit TRBD2. The CDR3 spans 16 residues. Trimming took 8 bases from V and 7 from J; bases not matched to a gene: 13. CDR1 is LNHDA, CDR2 SQIVND, per germline (reference sequence).